The next 14 T cell receptor beta chains were all read from a single sample in a study of T cell responses to AZD1222 COVID-19 vaccine. Here immunoSEQ multiplex PCR was the method, and the copy in TCRdb shows in-frame clones only, minus some. Here the sample spans about 180,000 clones, roughly 91% being singletons. The sequencing here drew on peripheral blood, taken 28 days after the second AZD1222 dose. All receptors derive from an adult who received the AZD1222 COVID-19 vaccine.

V and J are TRBV6-6 and TRBJ2-4, with TRBD1 matching over 8 bases. The CDR3 is 15 residues long. V shed 5 bases, J shed 7 bases, and the junction held 10 bases outside the gene matches. Germline lookup yields CDR1 MNHNY and CDR2 SVGAGI (reference sequence). This CDR3 reads CASSRHDRGSNIQYF. CDR3 DNA sequence: TGTGCCAGCAGTAGACATGACAGGGGATCTAACATTCAGTACTTC.

The V gene is TRBV30, the J gene TRBJ2-4; D gene unclear. Germline lookup yields CDR1 GTSNPN and CDR2 SVGIG (reference sequence). The germline V and J ends were trimmed by 0 bases and 0 bases, with 6 bases remaining between them. The CDR3 has 14 residues. In DNA, the CDR3 is TGTGCCTGGAGTGTATCTAAAGCCAAAAACATTCAGTACTTC. Translated, it gives CAWSVSKAKNIQYF. Full variable domain (missing parts from reference TRBV30 and TRBJ2-4): SQTIHQWPATLVQPVGSPLSLECTVEGTSNPNLYWYRQAAGRGLQLLFYSVGIGQISSEVPQNLSASRPQDRQFILSSKKLLLSDSGFYLCAWSVSKAKNIQYFGAGTRLSVL.

J is TRBJ1-1 and V is TRBV18; D is unresolved. Trimming left V 5 bases short and J 6 bases short, with 10 bases between. Per the germline V gene, CDR1 is KGHSH and CDR2 is LQKENI. The CDR3 sequence is 12 residues long. DNA of the CDR3: TGTGCCAGCTCAGGGCCGGGCGCTGAAGCTTTCTTT. It yields the protein CASSGPGAEAFF.

This clone was counted once. The chain joins TRBV6-2 or TRBV6-3 to TRBJ2-1; TRBD1 or TRBD2 may be the D gene (6 bases each). This CDR3 is 13 amino acids long. V was clipped by 2 bases and J by 9 bases, with 11 bases between them. Germline CDR1 MNHEY, CDR2 SVGEGT. The CDR3 protein is CASSYGGDTEQFF. The CDR3 DNA reads as TGTGCCAGCAGTTACGGAGGGGACACTGAGCAGTTCTTC.

The V gene is TRBV30, the J gene TRBJ2-6, with a possible D match to TRBD2 (6 bases). The CDR3 spans 14 residues. Germline CDR1 GTSNPN, CDR2 SVGIG (reference sequence). V gave up 3 bases and J gave up 4 bases, with 10 bases separating them. The CDR3: CAWRRGTGANVLTF. Written as DNA, the CDR3 is TGTGCCTGGAGGCGGGGAACCGGGGCCAACGTCCTGACTTTC.

V and J are TRBV18 and TRBJ2-3, with 10 bases that match TRBD1. Germline lookup yields CDR1 KGHSH and CDR2 LQKENI. There are 14 residues in the CDR3. The junction had 3 bases not matched to a gene; V was cut back by 5 bases and J by 4 bases. CDR3 in DNA: TGTGCCAGCTCAACGACAGGGGGCGCAGATACGCAGTATTTT. Encoded protein: CASSTTGGADTQYF.

This chain links TRBV4-1 with TRBJ1-5; no firm D call. Germline V gene data show CDR1 as MGHRA and CDR2 as YSYEKL. Deletions cut 0 bases from V and 3 bases from J, with 9 bases between. The CDR3 sequence is 15 residues long. The CDR3 region has the DNA TGCGCCAGCAGCCAAGATCAGAGGGCCAATCAGCCCCAGCATTTT. Its translation is CASSQDQRANQPQHF.

The rearrangement uses TRBV9 and TRBJ1-2; 12 bases fit TRBD1. The germline CDR1 and CDR2 sequences are SGDLS and YYNGEE. Losses at the gene ends were 0 bases for V and 4 bases for J; bases not matched to a gene: 4. This CDR3 is built from 16 residues. This chain's CDR3 is CASSVDGTGGGYGYTF. The CDR3 bases are TGTGCCAGCAGCGTAGATGGGACAGGGGGCGGCTATGGCTACACCTTC.

This clone occurred once. The rearrangement links TRBV30 to TRBJ1-1, with D tentatively TRBD1 (5 bases). V dropped 1 base and J dropped 2 bases, with 11 bases sitting between them. Germline lookup yields CDR1 GTSNPN and CDR2 SVGIG (reference sequence). This CDR3 has 14 amino acids. The DNA of the CDR3 is TGTGCCTGGAGTGCTAAGGGGCGCAACACTGAAGCTTTCTTT. Encoded protein: CAWSAKGRNTEAFF.

The J gene is TRBJ2-4, the V gene TRBV6-5; 7 bases fit TRBD1. The CDR3 sequence is 14 residues long. Germline V gene data show CDR1 as MNHEY and CDR2 as SVGAGI. After removal of 7 bases from V and 7 bases from J, the junction contained 10 bases not matched to a gene. The CDR3 DNA is TGTGCCAGCAATCAGGCAGGGGGAAGTAACATTCAGTACTTC. Protein: CASNQAGGSNIQYF.

This clone was observed once. The chain has TRBV6-4 and TRBJ2-3; D unresolved. The CDR3 sequence is 16 residues long. Germline V gives CDR1 MRHNA, CDR2 SNTAGT. Trimming stripped 2 bases from V and 6 bases from J, with 18 bases between. The CDR3 DNA sequence: TGTGCCAGCAGTGACCCAAGGGCTAGTTCGTCGGATACGCAGTATTTT. It translates to CASSDPRASSSDTQYF.

The V gene is TRBV19, the J gene TRBJ2-7, with D uncertain. In germline, CDR1 is LNHDA, CDR2 SQIVND (reference sequence). V was trimmed by 6 bases and J by 11 bases, leaving 14 bases between them. The CDR3 is made up of 11 amino acids. The CDR3 is CASRTDIIEYF. The CDR3 nucleotides are TGTGCCAGTAGGACTGACATTATCGAGTACTTC.

The V gene is TRBV11-2, the J gene TRBJ2-1; the match to TRBD2 covers 10 bases. This CDR3 comprises 16 residues. Trimming took 0 bases from V and 3 from J; bases not matched to a gene: 2. In germline, CDR1 is SGHAT, CDR2 FQNNGV. The CDR3 spells CASSLEKREGYNEQFF. In DNA, the CDR3 is TGTGCCAGCAGCTTAGAAAAGCGGGAGGGCTACAATGAGCAGTTCTTC.

The V call is TRBV5-1, the J call TRBJ2-7; D is uncertain. Trimming removed 0 bases from V and 0 bases from J, with 7 bases in between. The CDR3 runs 14 residues. The germline CDR1 and CDR2 sequences are SGHRS and YFSETQ. The CDR3 spells CASSLGSSSYEQYF. The CDR3 region has the DNA TGCGCCAGCAGCTTGGGTTCCAGCTCCTACGAGCAGTACTTC.